Reported below is one TCR beta chain. The sample is drawn from a study of T cell responses to AZD1222 COVID-19 vaccine. Sequenced by immunoSEQ multiplex PCR; TCRdb stores in-frame clones only, minus some. The table includes 100,000 to 120,000 clones, around 84% detected once. This CDR3 spans 15 amino acids. Germline V lookup: CDR1 KGHSH, CDR2 LQKENI. Losses at the gene ends were 3 bases for V and 6 bases for J; bases not matched to a gene: 9. The sequence came from an adult in good health. The sequencing used peripheral blood, collected on day 0 of AZD1222 vaccination. J is TRBJ1-2 and V is TRBV18, with 8 bases fitting TRBD1. CDR3 region: CASSPTTGADDGYTF. CDR3 in DNA: TGTGCCAGCTCACCTACGACAGGGGCCGATGATGGCTACACCTTC.